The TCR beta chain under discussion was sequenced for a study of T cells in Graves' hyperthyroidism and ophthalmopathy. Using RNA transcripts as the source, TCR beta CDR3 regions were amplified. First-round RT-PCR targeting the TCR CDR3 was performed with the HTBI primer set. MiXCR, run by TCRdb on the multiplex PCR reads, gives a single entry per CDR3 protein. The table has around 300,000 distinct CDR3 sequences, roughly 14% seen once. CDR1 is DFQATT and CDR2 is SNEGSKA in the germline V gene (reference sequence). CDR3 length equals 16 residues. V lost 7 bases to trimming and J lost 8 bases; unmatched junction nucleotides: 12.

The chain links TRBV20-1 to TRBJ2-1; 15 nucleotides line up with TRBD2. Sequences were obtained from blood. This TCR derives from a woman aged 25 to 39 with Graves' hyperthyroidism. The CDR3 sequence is CSGLGLAGGPTDEQFF. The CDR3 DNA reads TGCAGTGGCCTGGGACTAGCGGGAGGCCCTACGGATGAGCAGTTCTTC.